This T cell receptor delta chain was identified during a study of DNA immune sequencing with unique molecular identifiers (dated by TCRdb to the early 2020s). Regarding the research as a whole: Using immunomagnetic cell separation, gammadelta T cells were enriched from buffy coats, and the genomic DNA of these cells was sequenced. An ultrasensitive DNA-based TRD repertoire sequencing method using PCR-introduced unique molecular identifiers was developed and validated in the study. The method was validated on synthetic reference molecules and on blood samples from healthy individuals. For the enriched versus non-enriched comparison, around 100 ng enriched gammadelta T-cell DNA and roughly 950 ng non-enriched PBMC DNA were sequenced. Donors were healthy individuals, with ten donors profiled from sorted peripheral blood gammadelta T cells. Fluorescence-activated cell sorting was used to enrich gammadelta T cells from the PBMC of around ten healthy individuals. Findings and caveats that apply to the study as a whole: The primer-based approach cannot detect novel TRD sequences that are not targeted by the primers. Among clonotypes in healthy donors, TRDV2 paired with TRDJ1 was identified as the most common TRD rearrangement. TRD repertoire diversity differed among healthy donors, and several donors were highly oligoclonal, with the top 5 clonotypes making up more than half of productive molecules.

Receptor amplification or capture employed multiplex PCR. A 32-plex assay amplified the genomic DNA, with primers for all 8 TRDV and 4 TRDJ genes spanning the CDR3. During two to four cycles of barcoding PCR, a 12-nucleotide UMI was attached, and a second PCR using Illumina adapter primers followed. AMPure XP beads were used to purify the libraries, whose quality was checked on a Fragment Analyzer using the HS NGS Fragment kit. The sequencing was run with an Illumina MiniSeq mid-output kit, including roughly 19% PhiX, and 150 cycles of paired-end reads. The source study handled its data this way. MIGEC version 1.2.9 was used to process reads, grouping reads by UMI and building error-corrected consensus sequences. Modified VDJtools version 1.2.1 scripts and the tcR R package were used for post-processing. Clones were re-identified by TCRdb from the public reads with CATT, and rows with the same DNA were merged. The V and J calls and clone size come from TCRdb's table, not from the authors' own analysis. The sample table contains several hundred delta-chain clones; only one count was recorded for approximately 3% of them. Clones ranked in the top ten supply approximately 64% of the sample.

The CDR3 numbers 15 residues from cysteine through phenylalanine. The read is trimmed to its CDR3 DNA, 45 bases read in frame from base 1. Compared with germline, V lacks 0 bases and J lacks 9 bases; bases without a gene match: 9. The germline V gene provides CDR1 GEAIGNYY and CDR2 EKD. As regards this clone: No antigen is known for it. TCRdb has a much larger clone's protein, which differs at residue 7 from the translation of this DNA, likely because of a read error; what is shown is the protein translated from the DNA.

Sequenced material: gamma-delta T cells from PBMCs. Recombination joined TRDV2 with TRDJ1, with 10 middle bases fitting TRDD3. This sequence was found in a human donor in good health. The DNA sequence is TGTGCCTGTGACACCCTTATTGGGGGATACAAGGAACTCATCTTT. It specifies CACDTLIGGYKELIF.